Below, 5 T cell receptor beta chains from the same sample are listed, as sequenced in a study of T-cell reconstitution after alpha-beta-depleted transplantation in children. Unique molecular identifiers tagged the TCRbeta library. TCRdb processed the PCR reads anew with MiXCR; each CDR3 protein has one entry. The sample shows some 490,000 distinct CDR3 sequences, approximately 13% of them seen only once. Specimen: PBMCs from the stem cell graft donor, collected from the stem cell graft. Receptors originate from a human donor who donated a stem cell graft to a child with combined immunodeficiency.

The chain is built from TRBV5-1 and TRBJ2-1; D possibly corresponds to TRBD1 (6 bases). This CDR3 contains 17 residues. Germline V gene sequence: CDR1 SGHRS, CDR2 YFSETQ. V lost 4 bases, J lost 6 bases, and 23 bases lay in between. CDR3 residues: CASSLGRGEYRGNEQFF. CDR3 nucleotides: TGCGCCAGCAGCCTTGGCAGGGGAGAGTATAGAGGCAATGAGCAGTTCTTC.

This clonotype was observed at least ten times. V is TRBV9 and J is TRBJ2-5; D gene ambiguous. The CDR3 runs to 14 residues. CDR1 is SGDLS and CDR2 is YYNGEE in the germline V gene. V dropped 4 bases and J dropped 0 bases, with 10 bases sitting between them. As DNA, the CDR3 is TGTGCCAGCAGCCAGACATACAACCAAGAGACCCAGTACTTC. Its translation: CASSQTYNQETQYF.

This clonotype was seen a few times. The V and J genes are TRBV12-3 or TRBV12-4 and TRBJ2-5, with D unresolved. The CDR3 runs to 12 residues. Trimming shortened V by 8 bases and J by 1 base, and 8 bases separated the two germline ends. CDR3 residues: CASCIVQETQYF. In nucleotides, the CDR3 is TGTGCCAGCTGCATAGTCCAAGAGACCCAGTACTTC.

This clonotype was found once. The rearrangement joins TRBV11-2 to TRBJ2-3, with 7 bases fitting TRBD2. The CDR3 is 14 residues long. The V segment lost 5 bases and the J segment 6 bases; nucleotides outside the gene matches: 8. Per the germline V gene, CDR1 is SGHAT and CDR2 is FQNNGV. As DNA, the CDR3 is TGTGCCAGCAGCCGTAAACTAGCGAGCGATACGCAGTATTTT. It yields the protein CASSRKLASDTQYF.

This clonotype was counted many times. The chain recombines TRBV12-3 or TRBV12-4 with TRBJ2-7; 9 bases line up with TRBD2. The CDR3 sequence is 16 residues long. V trimming: 3 bases; J trimming: 4 bases; junction bases outside the gene matches: 10. CDR3 bases: TGTGCCAGCAGTTTGGGGAGGCTAGCGGGATCTTACGAGCAGTACTTC. It yields the protein CASSLGRLAGSYEQYF.